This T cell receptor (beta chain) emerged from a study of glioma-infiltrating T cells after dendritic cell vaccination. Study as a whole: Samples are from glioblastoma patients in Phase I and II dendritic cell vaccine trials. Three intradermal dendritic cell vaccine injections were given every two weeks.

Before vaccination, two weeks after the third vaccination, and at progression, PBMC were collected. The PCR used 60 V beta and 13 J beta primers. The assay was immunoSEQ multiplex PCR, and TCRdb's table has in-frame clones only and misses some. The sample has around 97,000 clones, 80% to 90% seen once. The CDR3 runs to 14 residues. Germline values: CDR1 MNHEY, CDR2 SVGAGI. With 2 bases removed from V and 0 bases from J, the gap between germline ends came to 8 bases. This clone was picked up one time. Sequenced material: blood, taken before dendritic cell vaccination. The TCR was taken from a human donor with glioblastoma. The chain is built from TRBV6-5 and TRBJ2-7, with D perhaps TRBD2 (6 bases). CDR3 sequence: CASSYRGYSYEQYF. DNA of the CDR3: TGTGCCAGCAGTTACCGGGGGTACTCCTACGAGCAGTACTTC.